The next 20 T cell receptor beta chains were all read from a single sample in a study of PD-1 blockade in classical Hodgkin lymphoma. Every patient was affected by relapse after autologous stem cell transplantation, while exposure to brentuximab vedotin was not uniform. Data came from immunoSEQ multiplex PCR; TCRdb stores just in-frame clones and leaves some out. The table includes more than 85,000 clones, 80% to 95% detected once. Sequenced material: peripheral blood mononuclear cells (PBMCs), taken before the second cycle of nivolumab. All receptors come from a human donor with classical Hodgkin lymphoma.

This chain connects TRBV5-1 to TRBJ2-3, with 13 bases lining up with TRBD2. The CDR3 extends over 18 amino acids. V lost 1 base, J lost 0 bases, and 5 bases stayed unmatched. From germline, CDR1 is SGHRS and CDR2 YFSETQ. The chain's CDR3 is CASSLSTSGRASTDTQYF. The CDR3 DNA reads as TGCGCCAGCAGCTTGAGCACTAGCGGGAGGGCTAGCACAGATACGCAGTATTTT.

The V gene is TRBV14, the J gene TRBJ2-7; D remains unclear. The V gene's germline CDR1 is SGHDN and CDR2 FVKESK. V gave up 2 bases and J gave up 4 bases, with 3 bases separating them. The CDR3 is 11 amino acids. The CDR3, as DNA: TGTGCCAGCAGCCAAATTTACGAGCAGTACTTC. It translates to CASSQIYEQYF.

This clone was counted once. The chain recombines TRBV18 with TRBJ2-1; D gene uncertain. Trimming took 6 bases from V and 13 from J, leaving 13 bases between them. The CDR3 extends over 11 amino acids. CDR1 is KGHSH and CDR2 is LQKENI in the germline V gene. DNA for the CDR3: TGTGCCAGCTCCCCCGCCGGTGGACAGTTCTTC. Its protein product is CASSPAGGQFF.

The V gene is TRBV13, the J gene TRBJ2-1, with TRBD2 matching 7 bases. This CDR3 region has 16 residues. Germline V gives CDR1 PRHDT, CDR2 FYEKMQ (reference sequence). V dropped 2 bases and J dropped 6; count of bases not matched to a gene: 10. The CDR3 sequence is CASSLFLGRAGNEQFF. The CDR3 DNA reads TGTGCCAGCAGCTTATTTTTAGGGAGGGCAGGCAATGAGCAGTTCTTC.

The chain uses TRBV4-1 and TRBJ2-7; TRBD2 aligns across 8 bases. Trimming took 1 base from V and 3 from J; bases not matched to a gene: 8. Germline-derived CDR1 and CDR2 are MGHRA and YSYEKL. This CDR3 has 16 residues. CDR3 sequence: CASSQASAGGYYEQYF. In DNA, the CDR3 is TGCGCCAGCAGCCAAGCATCTGCGGGAGGATACTACGAGCAGTACTTC.

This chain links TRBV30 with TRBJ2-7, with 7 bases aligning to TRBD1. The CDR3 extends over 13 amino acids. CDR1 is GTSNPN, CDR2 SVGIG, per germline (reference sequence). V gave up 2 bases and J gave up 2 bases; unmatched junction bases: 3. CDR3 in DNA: TGTGCCTGGAGTATCGGGACAGCCTACGAGCAGTACTTC. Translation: CAWSIGTAYEQYF.

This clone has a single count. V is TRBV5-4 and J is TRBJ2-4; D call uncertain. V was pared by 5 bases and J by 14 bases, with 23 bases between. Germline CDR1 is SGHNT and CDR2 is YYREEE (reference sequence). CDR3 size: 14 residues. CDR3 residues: CASSFRYDDPYKYF. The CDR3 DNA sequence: TGTGCCAGCAGTTTCCGTTATGATGACCCTTATAAGTACTTC.

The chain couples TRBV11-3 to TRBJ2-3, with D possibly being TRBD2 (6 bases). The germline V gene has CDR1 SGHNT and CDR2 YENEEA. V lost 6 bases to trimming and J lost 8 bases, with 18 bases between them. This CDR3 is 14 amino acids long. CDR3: CASSLGLELATQYF. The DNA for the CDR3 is TGTGCCAGCAGTCTGGGACTGGAGTTAGCTACGCAGTATTTT.

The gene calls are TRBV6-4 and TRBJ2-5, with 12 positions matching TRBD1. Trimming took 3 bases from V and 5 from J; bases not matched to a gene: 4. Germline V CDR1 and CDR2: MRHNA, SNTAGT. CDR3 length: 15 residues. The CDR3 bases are TGTGCCAGCAGTGAGGGGACAGGGGGCTGGGAGACCCAGTACTTC. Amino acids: CASSEGTGGWETQYF.

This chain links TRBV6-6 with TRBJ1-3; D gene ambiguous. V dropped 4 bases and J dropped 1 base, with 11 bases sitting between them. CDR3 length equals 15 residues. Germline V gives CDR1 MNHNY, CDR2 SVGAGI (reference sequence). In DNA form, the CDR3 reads TGTGCCAGCAGTTTCCAGCCCAAATCTGGAAACACCATATATTTT. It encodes CASSFQPKSGNTIYF.

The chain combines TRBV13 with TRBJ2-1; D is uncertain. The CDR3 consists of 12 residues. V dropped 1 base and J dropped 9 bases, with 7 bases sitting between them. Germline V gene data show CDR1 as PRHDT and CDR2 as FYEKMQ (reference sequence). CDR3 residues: CASSLANGEQFF. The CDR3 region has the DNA TGTGCCAGCAGCTTAGCTAATGGTGAGCAGTTCTTC. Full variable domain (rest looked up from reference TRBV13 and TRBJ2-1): AAGVIQSPRHLIKEKRETATLKCYPIPRHDTVYWYQQGPGQDPQFLISFYEKMQSDKGSIPDRFSAQQFSDYHSELNMSSLELGDSALYFCASSLANGEQFFGPGTRLTVL.

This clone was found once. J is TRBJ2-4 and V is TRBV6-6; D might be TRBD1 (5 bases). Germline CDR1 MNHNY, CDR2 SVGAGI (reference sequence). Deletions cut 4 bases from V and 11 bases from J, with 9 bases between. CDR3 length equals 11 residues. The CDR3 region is CASSSPRVQYF. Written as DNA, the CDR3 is TGTGCCAGCAGTTCACCCAGGGTTCAGTACTTC.

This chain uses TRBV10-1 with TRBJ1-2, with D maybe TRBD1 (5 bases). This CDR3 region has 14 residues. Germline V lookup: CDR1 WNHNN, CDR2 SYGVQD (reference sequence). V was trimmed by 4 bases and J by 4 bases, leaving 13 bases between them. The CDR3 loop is CASSGGTATYGYTF. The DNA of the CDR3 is TGCGCCAGCAGTGGCGGGACGGCGACCTATGGCTACACCTTC.

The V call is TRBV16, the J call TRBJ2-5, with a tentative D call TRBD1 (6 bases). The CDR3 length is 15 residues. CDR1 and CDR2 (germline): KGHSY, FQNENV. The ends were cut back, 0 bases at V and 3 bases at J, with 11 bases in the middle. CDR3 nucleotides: TGTGCCAGCAGCCAATCGGGTCCAGGGGAAGAGACCCAGTACTTC. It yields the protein CASSQSGPGEETQYF. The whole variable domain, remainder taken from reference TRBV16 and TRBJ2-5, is GEEVAQTPKHLVRGEGQKAKLYCAPIKGHSYVFWYQQVLKNEFKFLISFQNENVFDETGMPKERFSAKCLPNSPCSLEIQATKLEDSAVYFCASSQSGPGEETQYFGPGTRLLVL.

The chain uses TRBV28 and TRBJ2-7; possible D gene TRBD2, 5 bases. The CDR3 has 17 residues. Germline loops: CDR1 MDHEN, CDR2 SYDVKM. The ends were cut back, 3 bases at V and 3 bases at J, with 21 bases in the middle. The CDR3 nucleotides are TGTGCCAGCAGTTTCAGGACTCCTCCCTCCTTTCACTACGAGCAGTACTTC. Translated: CASSFRTPPSFHYEQYF. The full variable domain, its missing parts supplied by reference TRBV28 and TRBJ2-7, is DVKVTQSSRYLVKRTGEKVFLECVQDMDHENMFWYRQDPGLGLRLIYFSYDVKMKEKGDIPEGYSVSREKKERFSLILESASTNQTSMYLCASSFRTPPSFHYEQYFGPGTRLTVT.

The CDR3 sequence: CASSLDRTGNYGYTF. The CDR3 DNA reads as TGTGCCAGCAGCTTAGATAGAACAGGGAACTATGGCTACACCTTC. The chain joins TRBV7-9 to TRBJ1-2; D possibly corresponds to TRBD1 (6 bases). The CDR3 is 15 residues long. V shed 1 base and J shed 2 bases, with 11 bases lying between them. Germline V gene sequence: CDR1 SEHNR, CDR2 FQNEAQ (reference sequence).

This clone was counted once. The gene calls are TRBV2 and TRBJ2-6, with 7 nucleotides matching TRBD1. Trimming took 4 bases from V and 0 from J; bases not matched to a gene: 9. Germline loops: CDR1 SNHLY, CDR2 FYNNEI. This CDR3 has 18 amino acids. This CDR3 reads CASSGFDRAHSGANVLTF. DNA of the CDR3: TGTGCCAGCAGTGGTTTTGACAGGGCCCACTCTGGGGCCAACGTCCTGACTTTC.

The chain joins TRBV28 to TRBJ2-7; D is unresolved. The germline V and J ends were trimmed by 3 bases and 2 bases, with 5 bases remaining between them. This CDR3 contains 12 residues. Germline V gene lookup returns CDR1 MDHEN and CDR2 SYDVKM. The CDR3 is CASSFRPYEQYF. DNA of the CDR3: TGTGCCAGCAGTTTCCGTCCCTACGAGCAGTACTTC.

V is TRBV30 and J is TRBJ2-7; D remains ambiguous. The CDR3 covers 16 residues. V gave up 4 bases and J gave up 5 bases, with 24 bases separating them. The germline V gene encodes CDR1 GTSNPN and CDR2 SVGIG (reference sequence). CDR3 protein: CAWTKPNPGLIDEQYF. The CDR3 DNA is TGTGCCTGGACCAAGCCCAATCCGGGTCTAATAGACGAGCAGTACTTC.

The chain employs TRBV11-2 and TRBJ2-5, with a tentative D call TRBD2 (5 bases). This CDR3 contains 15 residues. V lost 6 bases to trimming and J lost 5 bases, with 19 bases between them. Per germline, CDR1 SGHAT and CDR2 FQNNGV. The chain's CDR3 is CASRQLGGRLETQYF. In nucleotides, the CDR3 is TGTGCCAGCAGGCAACTTGGAGGCCGCCTCGAGACCCAGTACTTC.